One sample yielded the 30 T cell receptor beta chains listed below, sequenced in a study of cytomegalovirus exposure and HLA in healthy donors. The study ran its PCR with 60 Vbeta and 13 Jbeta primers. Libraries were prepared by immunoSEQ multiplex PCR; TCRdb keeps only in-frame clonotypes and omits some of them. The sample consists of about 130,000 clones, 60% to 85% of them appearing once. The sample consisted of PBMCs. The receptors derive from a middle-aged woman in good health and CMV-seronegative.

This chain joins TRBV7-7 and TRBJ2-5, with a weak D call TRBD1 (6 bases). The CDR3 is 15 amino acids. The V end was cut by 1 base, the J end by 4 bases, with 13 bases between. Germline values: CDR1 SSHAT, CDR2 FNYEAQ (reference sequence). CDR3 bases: TGTGCCAGCAGCTTAGTAGTAGGGGGTTTAGAGACCCAGTACTTC. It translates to CASSLVVGGLETQYF.

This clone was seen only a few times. In DNA form, the CDR3 reads TGTGCCAGCAGCTTAATAGCCAGTAGCACAGATACGCAGTATTTT. It encodes CASSLIASSTDTQYF. The V and J genes are TRBV7-3 and TRBJ2-3; D gene uncertain. Germline V gives CDR1 SGHTA, CDR2 FQGTGA. The CDR3 loop spans 15 amino acids. The V gene lost 1 base and the J gene lost 0 bases, with 8 bases spanning the gap.

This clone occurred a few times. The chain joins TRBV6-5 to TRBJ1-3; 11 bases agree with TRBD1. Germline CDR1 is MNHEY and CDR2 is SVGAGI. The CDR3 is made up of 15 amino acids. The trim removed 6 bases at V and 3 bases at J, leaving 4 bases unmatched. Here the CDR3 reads CASSRGQGVGNTIYF. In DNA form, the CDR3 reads TGTGCCAGCAGCCGGGGACAGGGGGTTGGAAACACCATATATTTT.

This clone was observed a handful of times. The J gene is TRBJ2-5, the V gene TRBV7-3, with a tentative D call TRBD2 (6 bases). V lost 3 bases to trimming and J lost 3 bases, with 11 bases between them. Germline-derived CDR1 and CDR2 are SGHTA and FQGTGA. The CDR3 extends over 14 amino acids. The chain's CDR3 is CASSFGTHEETQYF. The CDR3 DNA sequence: TGTGCCAGCAGCTTCGGGACTCATGAAGAGACCCAGTACTTC.

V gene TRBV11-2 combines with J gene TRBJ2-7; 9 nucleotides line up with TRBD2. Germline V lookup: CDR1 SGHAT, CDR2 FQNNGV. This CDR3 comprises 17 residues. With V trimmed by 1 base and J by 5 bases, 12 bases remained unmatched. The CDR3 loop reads CASSLVATSGVSDEQYF. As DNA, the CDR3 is TGTGCCAGCAGCTTAGTTGCGACTAGCGGTGTTTCCGACGAGCAGTACTTC. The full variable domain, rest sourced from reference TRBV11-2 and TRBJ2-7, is EAGVAQSPRYKIIEKRQSVAFWCNPISGHATLYWYQQILGQGPKLLIQFQNNGVVDDSQLPKDRFSAERLKGVDSTLKIQPAKLEDSAVYLCASSLVATSGVSDEQYFGPGTRLTVT.

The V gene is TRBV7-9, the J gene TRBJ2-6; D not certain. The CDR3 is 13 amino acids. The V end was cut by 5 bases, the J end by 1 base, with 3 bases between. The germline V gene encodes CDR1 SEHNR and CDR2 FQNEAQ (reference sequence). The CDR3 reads CASSTSGANVLTF. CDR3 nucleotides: TGTGCCAGCAGCACATCTGGGGCCAACGTCCTGACTTTC.

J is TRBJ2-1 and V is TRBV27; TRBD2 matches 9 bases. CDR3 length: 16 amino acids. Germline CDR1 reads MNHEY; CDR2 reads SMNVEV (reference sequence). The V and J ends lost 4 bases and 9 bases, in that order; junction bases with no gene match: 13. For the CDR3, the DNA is TGTGCCAGCAGTTCCCCTTCGCGGGGGGGCAAAGGTGAGCAGTTCTTC. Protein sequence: CASSSPSRGGKGEQFF.

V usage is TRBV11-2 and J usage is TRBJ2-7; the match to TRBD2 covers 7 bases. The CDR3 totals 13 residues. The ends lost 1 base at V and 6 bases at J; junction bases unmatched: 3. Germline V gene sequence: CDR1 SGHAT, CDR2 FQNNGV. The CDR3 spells CASSLGSGAEQYF. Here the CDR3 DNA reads TGTGCCAGCAGCTTAGGAAGCGGGGCCGAGCAGTACTTC.

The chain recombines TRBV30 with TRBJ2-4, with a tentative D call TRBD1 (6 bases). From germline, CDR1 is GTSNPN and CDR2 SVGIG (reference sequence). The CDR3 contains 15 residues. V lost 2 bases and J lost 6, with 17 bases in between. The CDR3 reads CAWSLEVGALNIQYF. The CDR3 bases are TGTGCCTGGAGTTTAGAAGTGGGGGCACTAAACATTCAGTACTTC.

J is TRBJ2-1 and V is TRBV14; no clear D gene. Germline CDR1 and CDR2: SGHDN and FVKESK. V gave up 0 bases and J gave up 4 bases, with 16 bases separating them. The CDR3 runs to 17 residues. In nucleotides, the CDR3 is TGTGCCAGCAGCCAAGAAAACAGCCTAACGGTTTACAATGAGCAGTTCTTC. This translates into CASSQENSLTVYNEQFF. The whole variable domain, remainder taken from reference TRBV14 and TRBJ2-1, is EAGVTQFPSHSVIEKGQTVTLRCDPISGHDNLYWYRRVMGKEIKFLLHFVKESKQDESGMPNNRFLAERTGGTYSTLKVQPAELEDSGVYFCASSQENSLTVYNEQFFGPGTRLTVL.

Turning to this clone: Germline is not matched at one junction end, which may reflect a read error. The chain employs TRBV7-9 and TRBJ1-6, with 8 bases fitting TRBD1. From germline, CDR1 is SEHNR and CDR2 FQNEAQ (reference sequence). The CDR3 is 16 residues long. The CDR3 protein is CASSLPGGSINSLLHF. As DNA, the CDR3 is TGTGCCAGCAGCTTACCAGGGGGCTCGATTAATTCACTCCTCCACTTT.

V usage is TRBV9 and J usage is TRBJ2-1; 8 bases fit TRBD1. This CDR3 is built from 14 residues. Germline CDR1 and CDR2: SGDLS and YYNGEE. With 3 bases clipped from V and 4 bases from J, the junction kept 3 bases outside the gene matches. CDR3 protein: CASSGQGAYNEQFF. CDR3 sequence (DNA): TGTGCCAGCAGCGGGCAGGGGGCATACAATGAGCAGTTCTTC.

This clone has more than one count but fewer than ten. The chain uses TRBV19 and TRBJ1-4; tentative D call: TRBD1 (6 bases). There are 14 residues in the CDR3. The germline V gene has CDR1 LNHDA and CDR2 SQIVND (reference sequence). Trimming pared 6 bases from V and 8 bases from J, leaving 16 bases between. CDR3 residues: CASSVQGIGEKLFF. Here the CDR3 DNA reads TGTGCCAGTAGCGTACAGGGTATTGGCGAAAAACTGTTTTTT.

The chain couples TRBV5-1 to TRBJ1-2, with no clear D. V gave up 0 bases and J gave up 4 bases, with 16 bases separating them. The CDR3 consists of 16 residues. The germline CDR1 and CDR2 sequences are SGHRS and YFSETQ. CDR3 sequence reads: CASSLAATHSGYGYTF. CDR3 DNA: TGCGCCAGCAGCTTGGCGGCGACCCACTCAGGCTATGGCTACACCTTC. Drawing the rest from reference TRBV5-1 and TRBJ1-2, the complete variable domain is KAGVTQTPRYLIKTRGQQVTLSCSPISGHRSVSWYQQTPGQGLQFLFEYFSETQRNKGNFPGRFSGRQFSNSRSEMNVSTLELGDSALYLCASSLAATHSGYGYTFGSGTRLTVV.

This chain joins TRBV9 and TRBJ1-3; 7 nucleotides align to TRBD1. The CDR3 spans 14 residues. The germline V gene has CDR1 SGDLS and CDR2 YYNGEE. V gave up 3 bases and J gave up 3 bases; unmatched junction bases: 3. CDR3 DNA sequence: TGTGCCAGCAGCGGTGGGACAGTTGGAAACACCATATATTTT. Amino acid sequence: CASSGGTVGNTIYF.

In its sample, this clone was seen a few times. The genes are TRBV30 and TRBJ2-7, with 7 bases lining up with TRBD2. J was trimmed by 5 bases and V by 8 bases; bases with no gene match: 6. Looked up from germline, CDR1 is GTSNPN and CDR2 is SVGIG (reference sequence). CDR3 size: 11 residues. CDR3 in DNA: TGTGCCGGAGGGCGGGGGAACGAGCAGTACTTC. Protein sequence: CAGGRGNEQYF. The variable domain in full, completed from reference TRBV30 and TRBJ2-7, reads SQTIHQWPATLVQPVGSPLSLECTVEGTSNPNLYWYRQAAGRGLQLLFYSVGIGQISSEVPQNLSASRPQDRQFILSSKKLLLSDSGFYLCAGGRGNEQYFGPGTRLTVT.

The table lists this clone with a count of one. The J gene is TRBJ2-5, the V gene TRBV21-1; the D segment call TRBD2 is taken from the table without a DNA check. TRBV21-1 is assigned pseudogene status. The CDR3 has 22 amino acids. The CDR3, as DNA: TGTGCCAGCAGCAAAGGCCTAGCGGGAGGGCTCTGGAACCGCTCGGGACAAGAGACCCAGTACTTC. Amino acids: CASSKGLAGGLWNRSGQETQYF.

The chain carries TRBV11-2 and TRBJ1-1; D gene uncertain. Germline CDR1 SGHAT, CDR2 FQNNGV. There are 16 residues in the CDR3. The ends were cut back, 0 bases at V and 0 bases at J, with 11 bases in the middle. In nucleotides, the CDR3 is TGTGCCAGCAGCTTAGAAAGGACGGACTTGAACACTGAAGCTTTCTTT. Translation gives CASSLERTDLNTEAFF.

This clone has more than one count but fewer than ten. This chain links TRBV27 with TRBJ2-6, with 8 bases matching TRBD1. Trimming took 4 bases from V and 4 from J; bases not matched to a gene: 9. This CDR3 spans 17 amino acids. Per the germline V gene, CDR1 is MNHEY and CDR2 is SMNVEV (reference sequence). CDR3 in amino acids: CASSSGGGLSGANVLTF. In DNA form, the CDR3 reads TGTGCCAGCAGTTCAGGGGGCGGACTTTCCGGGGCCAACGTCCTGACTTTC.

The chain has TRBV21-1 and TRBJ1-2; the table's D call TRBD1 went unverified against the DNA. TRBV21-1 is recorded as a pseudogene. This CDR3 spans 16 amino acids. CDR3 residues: CASSPHPDRGAYGYTF. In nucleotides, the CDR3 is TGTGCCAGCAGCCCTCACCCGGACAGGGGCGCCTATGGCTACACCTTC.

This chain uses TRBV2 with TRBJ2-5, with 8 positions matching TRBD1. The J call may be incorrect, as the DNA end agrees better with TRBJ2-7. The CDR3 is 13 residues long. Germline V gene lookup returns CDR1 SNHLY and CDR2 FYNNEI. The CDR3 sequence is CASSKTGEIEQYF. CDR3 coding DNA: TGTGCCAGCAGTAAGACAGGGGAAATCGAGCAGTACTTC.

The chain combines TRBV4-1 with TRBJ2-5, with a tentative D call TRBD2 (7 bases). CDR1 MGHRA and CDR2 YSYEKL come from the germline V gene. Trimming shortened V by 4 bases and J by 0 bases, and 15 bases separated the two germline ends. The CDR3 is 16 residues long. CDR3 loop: CASSPGGGLNQETQYF. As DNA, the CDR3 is TGCGCCAGCAGCCCAGGCGGGGGCTTGAACCAAGAGACCCAGTACTTC.

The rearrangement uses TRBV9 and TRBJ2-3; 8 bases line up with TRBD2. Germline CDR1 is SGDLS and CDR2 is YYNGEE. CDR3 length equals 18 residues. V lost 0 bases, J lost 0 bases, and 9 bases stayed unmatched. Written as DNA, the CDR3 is TGTGCCAGCAGCGTAGGTCCTAGCGGGTTGGCTAGCACAGATACGCAGTATTTT. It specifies CASSVGPSGLASTDTQYF.

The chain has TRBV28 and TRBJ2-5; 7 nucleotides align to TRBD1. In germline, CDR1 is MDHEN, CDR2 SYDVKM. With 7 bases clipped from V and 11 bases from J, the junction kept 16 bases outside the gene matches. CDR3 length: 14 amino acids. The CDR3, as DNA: TGTGCCAGCACCTCAAGGGGGCCAGGGCAGTGGCAGTACTTC. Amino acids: CASTSRGPGQWQYF. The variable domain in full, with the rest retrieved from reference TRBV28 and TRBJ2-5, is DVKVTQSSRYLVKRTGEKVFLECVQDMDHENMFWYRQDPGLGLRLIYFSYDVKMKEKGDIPEGYSVSREKKERFSLILESASTNQTSMYLCASTSRGPGQWQYFGPGTRLLVL.

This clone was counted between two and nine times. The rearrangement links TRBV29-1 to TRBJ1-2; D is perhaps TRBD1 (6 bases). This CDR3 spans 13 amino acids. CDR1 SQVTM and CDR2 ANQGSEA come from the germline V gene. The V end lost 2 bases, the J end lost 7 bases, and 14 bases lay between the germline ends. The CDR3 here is CSVEKGQGFGYTF. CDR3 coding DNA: TGCAGCGTTGAAAAGGGCCAGGGGTTTGGCTACACCTTC.

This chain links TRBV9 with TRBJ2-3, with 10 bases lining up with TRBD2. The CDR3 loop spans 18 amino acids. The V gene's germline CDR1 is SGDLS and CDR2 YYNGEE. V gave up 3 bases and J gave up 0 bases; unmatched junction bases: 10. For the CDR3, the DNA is TGTGCCAGCAGCGCGTCCGACCGAGCGGGGGGGAGCACAGATACGCAGTATTTT. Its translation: CASSASDRAGGSTDTQYF.

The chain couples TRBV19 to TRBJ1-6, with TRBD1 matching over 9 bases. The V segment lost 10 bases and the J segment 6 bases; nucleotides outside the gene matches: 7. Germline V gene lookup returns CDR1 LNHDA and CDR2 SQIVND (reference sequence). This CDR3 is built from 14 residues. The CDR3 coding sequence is TGTGCCACCGAAACAGGGGGCGGTAATTCACCCCTCCACTTT. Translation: CATETGGGNSPLHF.

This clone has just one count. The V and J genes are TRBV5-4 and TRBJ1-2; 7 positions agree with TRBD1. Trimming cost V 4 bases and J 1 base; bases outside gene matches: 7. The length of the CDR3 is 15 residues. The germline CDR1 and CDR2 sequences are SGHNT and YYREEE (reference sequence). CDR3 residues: CASSTGTEVNYGYTF. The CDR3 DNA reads TGTGCCAGCAGCACCGGGACAGAGGTTAACTATGGCTACACCTTC.

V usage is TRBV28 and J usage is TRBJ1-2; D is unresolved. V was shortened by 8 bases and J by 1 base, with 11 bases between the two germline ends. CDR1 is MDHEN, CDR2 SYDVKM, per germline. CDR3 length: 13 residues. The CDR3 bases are TGTGCCAGCTACATCGGGAATAACTATGGCTACACCTTC. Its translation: CASYIGNNYGYTF.

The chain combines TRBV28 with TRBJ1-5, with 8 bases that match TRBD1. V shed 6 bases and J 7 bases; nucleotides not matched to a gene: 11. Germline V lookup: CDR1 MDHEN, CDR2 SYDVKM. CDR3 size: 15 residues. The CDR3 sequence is CASSGWGQERQPQHF. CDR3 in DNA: TGTGCCAGCAGCGGCTGGGGACAGGAAAGACAGCCCCAGCATTTT.